This T cell receptor beta chain appears in the sequencing data of a study of blood T cell repertoires in COVID-19. Study context: T cells, B-cell-depleted T cells, or PBMCs provided the cDNA or gDNA that served as material.

V shed 6 bases, J shed 2 bases, and the junction held 2 bases outside the gene matches. The CDR3 has 12 residues. The germline V gene has CDR1 SQVTM and CDR2 ANQGSEA. As handled by the study authors: Amplifying reference gene primers gave estimates of nucleated cell counts. The protocol was immunoSEQ multiplex PCR, while the TCRdb copy is restricted to in-frame clones and leaves out a portion. For V, J and clone size, that table is used; D and trimming come from the DNA. The table records 81,000 or so clones, 70% to 90% of them present only once. The sample was peripheral blood. The gene calls are TRBV29-1 and TRBJ2-3; TRBD2 aligns across 7 bases. This TCR derives from a man in his 70s with active or convalescent COVID-19. The CDR3 sequence: CSVGGFTDTQYF. In nucleotides, the CDR3 is TGCAGCGTGGGAGGGTTCACAGATACGCAGTATTTT.